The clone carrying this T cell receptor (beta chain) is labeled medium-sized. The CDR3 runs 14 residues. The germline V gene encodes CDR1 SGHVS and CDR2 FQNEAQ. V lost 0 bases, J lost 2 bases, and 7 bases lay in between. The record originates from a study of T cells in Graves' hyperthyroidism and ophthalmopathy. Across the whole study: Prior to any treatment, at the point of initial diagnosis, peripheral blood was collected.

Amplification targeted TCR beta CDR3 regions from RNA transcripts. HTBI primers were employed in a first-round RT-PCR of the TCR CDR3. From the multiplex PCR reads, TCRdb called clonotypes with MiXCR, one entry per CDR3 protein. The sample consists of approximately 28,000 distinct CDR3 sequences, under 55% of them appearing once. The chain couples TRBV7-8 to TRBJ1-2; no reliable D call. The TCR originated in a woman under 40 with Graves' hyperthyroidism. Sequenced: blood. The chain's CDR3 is CASSLAGGNYGYTF. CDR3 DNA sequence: TGTGCCAGCAGCTTAGCTGGCGGAAACTATGGCTACACCTTC. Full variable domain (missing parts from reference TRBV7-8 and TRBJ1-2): GAGVSQSPRYKVAKRGQDVALRCDPISGHVSLFWYQQALGQGPEFLTYFQNEAQLDKSGLPSDRFFAERPEGSVSTLKIQRTQQEDSAVYLCASSLAGGNYGYTFGSGTRLTVV.